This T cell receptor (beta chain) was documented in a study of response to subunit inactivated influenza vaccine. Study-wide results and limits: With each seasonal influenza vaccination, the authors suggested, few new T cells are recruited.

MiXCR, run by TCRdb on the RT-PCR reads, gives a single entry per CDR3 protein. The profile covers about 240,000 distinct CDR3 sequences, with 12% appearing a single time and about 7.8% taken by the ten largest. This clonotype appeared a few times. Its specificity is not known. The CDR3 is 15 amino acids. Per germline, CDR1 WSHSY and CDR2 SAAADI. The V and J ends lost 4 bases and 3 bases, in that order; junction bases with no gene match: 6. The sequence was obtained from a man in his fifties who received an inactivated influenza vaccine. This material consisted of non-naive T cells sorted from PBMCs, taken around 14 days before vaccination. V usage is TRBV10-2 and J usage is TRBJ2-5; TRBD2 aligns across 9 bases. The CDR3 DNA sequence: TGCGCCAGCAGTGCGGTGGCTAGCGGGAAAGAGACCCAGTACTTC. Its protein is CASSAVASGKETQYF.